Below, 3 T cell receptor beta chains from the same sample are listed, as sequenced in a study of T cells in Graves' hyperthyroidism and ophthalmopathy. What was amplified from RNA transcripts were TCR beta CDR3 regions. HTBI primers were the set used in a first-round RT-PCR of the TCR CDR3. TCRdb called the multiplex PCR reads again in MiXCR, with one record for every CDR3 protein. The sample holds about 740,000 distinct CDR3 sequences, around 13% seen once. Input material: blood. The receptors here all came from a woman younger than 35 with Graves' hyperthyroidism.

This clonotype was seen a few times. The chain links TRBV13 to TRBJ2-7; D unclear. Trimming removed 5 bases from V and 4 bases from J, with 15 bases in between. The germline CDR1 and CDR2 sequences are PRHDT and FYEKMQ (reference sequence). CDR3 length: 14 amino acids. CDR3 residues: CASSPRTQTYEQYF. The CDR3 nucleotides read TGTGCCAGCAGCCCTAGGACCCAGACGTACGAGCAGTACTTC.

In its sample, this clonotype was seen many times. The chain carries TRBV7-3 and TRBJ2-2; D gene ambiguous. The germline V gene has CDR1 SGHTA and CDR2 FQGTGA. With 4 bases removed from V and 4 bases from J, the gap between germline ends came to 7 bases. The CDR3 runs 13 residues. CDR3 loop: CASSSHLTGELFF. The CDR3 nucleotides read TGTGCCAGCAGCTCTCATCTCACCGGGGAGCTGTTTTTT.

The V call is TRBV11-2, the J call TRBJ1-1; unclear D gene. Trimming removed 0 bases at V and 2 bases at J, with 16 bases between. Germline values: CDR1 SGHAT, CDR2 FQNNGV. The CDR3 has 17 amino acids. CDR3 nucleotides: TGTGCCAGCAGCTTAGACCCCGGGAGCCGATCTAACACTGAAGCTTTCTTT. As protein: CASSLDPGSRSNTEAFF.